The next 27 T cell receptor beta chains were all read from a single sample in a study of cytomegalovirus exposure and HLA in healthy donors. Primers included in the PCR were 60 Vbeta and 13 Jbeta primers. Produced via immunoSEQ multiplex PCR; TCRdb's table is partial and in-frame only. The sample contains around 110,000 clones, roughly 87% of which appear only once. Sequencing was performed on PBMCs. Receptor source: a man aged 30 to 45 in good health and CMV-seropositive.

This sequence joins TRBV30 and TRBJ1-2; 10 bases match TRBD1. Germline trimming cut 5 bases from V and 7 bases from J; bases unmatched to any gene: 4. The CDR3 has 12 amino acids. Germline V lookup: CDR1 GTSNPN, CDR2 SVGIG (reference sequence). The CDR3 is CAWWTGGGGYTF. Here the CDR3 DNA reads TGTGCCTGGTGGACAGGGGGGGGTGGCTACACCTTC.

This chain links TRBV5-4 with TRBJ2-7; 7 nucleotides match TRBD1. The CDR3 consists of 12 residues. V was pared by 8 bases and J by 1 base, with 3 bases of the junction left unmatched. Germline V gene lookup returns CDR1 SGHNT and CDR2 YYREEE (reference sequence). The CDR3 sequence: CASSQGSYEQYF. The CDR3 DNA is TGTGCCAGTTCACAGGGGTCCTACGAGCAGTACTTC.

The chain is built from TRBV10-3 and TRBJ1-2; 7 nucleotides agree with TRBD1. J was trimmed by 0 bases and V by 6 bases; bases with no gene match: 10. Germline V gene sequence: CDR1 ENHRY, CDR2 SYGVKD. The CDR3 is 16 residues long. CDR3 in DNA: TGTGCCATCAGCGAAGCCGTACAGGGGCCTAACTATGGCTACACCTTC. Protein: CAISEAVQGPNYGYTF.

The chain joins TRBV11-2 to TRBJ1-1; D call uncertain. Germline V gene sequence: CDR1 SGHAT, CDR2 FQNNGV. V lost 5 bases to trimming and J lost 6 bases, with 13 bases between them. The CDR3 is made up of 13 amino acids. The CDR3 region is CASSMRPGAEAFF. CDR3 sequence (DNA): TGTGCCAGCAGCATGCGTCCCGGGGCTGAAGCTTTCTTT.

This chain connects TRBV5-6 to TRBJ2-5; no reliable D call. Trimming removed 2 bases at V and 5 bases at J, with 10 bases between. The CDR3 length is 13 residues. Looked up from germline, CDR1 is SGHDT and CDR2 is YYEEEE. CDR3 region: CASSLRGSETQYF. The CDR3 DNA reads as TGTGCCAGCAGCTTACGCGGTTCTGAGACCCAGTACTTC.

This chain joins TRBV11-1 and TRBJ2-7; 7 nucleotides line up with TRBD1. Germline CDR1 SGHAT, CDR2 FQDESV (reference sequence). This CDR3 spans 14 amino acids. The V and J ends lost 6 bases and 3 bases, in that order; junction bases with no gene match: 8. CDR3 nucleotide sequence: TGTGCCAGCAGTAGCAACAGGGGTGGCTACGAGCAGTACTTC. Its translation is CASSSNRGGYEQYF.

The rearrangement uses TRBV5-1 and TRBJ1-3; TRBD1 aligns across 9 bases. Germline V gene sequence: CDR1 SGHRS, CDR2 YFSETQ. CDR3 length equals 15 residues. Germline trimming cut 4 bases from V and 4 bases from J; bases unmatched to any gene: 6. The CDR3 loop is CASSGGTGLGNTIYF. CDR3 DNA sequence: TGCGCCAGCAGCGGGGGGACAGGGCTCGGAAACACCATATATTTT. Variable domain in full (rest from reference TRBV5-1 and TRBJ1-3): KAGVTQTPRYLIKTRGQQVTLSCSPISGHRSVSWYQQTPGQGLQFLFEYFSETQRNKGNFPGRFSGRQFSNSRSEMNVSTLELGDSALYLCASSGGTGLGNTIYFGEGSWLTVV.

The chain combines TRBV5-1 with TRBJ2-1; 7 nucleotides match TRBD2. From germline, CDR1 is SGHRS and CDR2 YFSETQ. The CDR3 spans 14 residues. Trimming at V came to 2 bases and at J to 10 bases, leaving 9 bases not matched to a gene. The CDR3 loop is CASSFKGLRTEQFF. DNA of the CDR3: TGCGCCAGCAGCTTCAAGGGACTACGGACAGAGCAGTTCTTC.

J is TRBJ1-4 and V is TRBV5-6, with 9 bases lining up with TRBD1. V shed 2 bases, J shed 8 bases, and the junction held 7 bases outside the gene matches. Germline V CDR1 and CDR2: SGHDT, YYEEEE. The CDR3 contains 15 residues. CDR3 protein: CASSFTVTGGEKLFF. The CDR3 DNA is TGTGCCAGCAGCTTCACCGTCACAGGGGGCGAAAAACTGTTTTTT.

The gene calls are TRBV5-1 and TRBJ1-2; 7 positions agree with TRBD1. Germline trimming cut 0 bases from V and 6 bases from J; bases unmatched to any gene: 11. The CDR3 consists of 16 residues. Germline V gene data show CDR1 as SGHRS and CDR2 as YFSETQ. In DNA form, the CDR3 reads TGCGCCAGCAGCTTGGGGGACAGCTTCTCGGGGAATGGCTACACCTTC. Translation gives CASSLGDSFSGNGYTF.

This chain joins TRBV5-1 and TRBJ2-5; D ambiguous. With 0 bases removed from V and 3 bases from J, the gap between germline ends came to 6 bases. This CDR3 region has 13 residues. Germline CDR1 SGHRS, CDR2 YFSETQ. The CDR3 loop is CASSLGQKETQYF. The CDR3 DNA is TGCGCCAGCAGCTTGGGGCAGAAAGAGACCCAGTACTTC.

This chain's CDR3 is CASSLGYEQYF. The CDR3 DNA sequence: TGTGCCAGCAGCCTAGGCTACGAGCAGTACTTC. V usage is TRBV5-6 and J usage is TRBJ2-7; D is ambiguous. The CDR3 is made up of 11 amino acids. The germline gives CDR1 SGHDT, CDR2 YYEEEE. V was shortened by 4 bases and J by 3 bases, with 5 bases between the two germline ends.

The chain has TRBV18 and TRBJ2-3; D may be TRBD2 (7 bases). The germline V gene has CDR1 KGHSH and CDR2 LQKENI. CDR3 length equals 14 residues. The V and J ends lost 6 bases and 4 bases respectively, with 14 bases between them. The CDR3 is CASSRGLLSDTQYF. The CDR3 DNA is TGTGCCAGCTCGCGGGGGCTCCTCTCAGATACGCAGTATTTT.

The chain carries TRBV7-9 and TRBJ2-7; 10 bases line up with TRBD2. With V trimmed by 5 bases and J by 6 bases, 19 bases remained unmatched. There are 18 residues in the CDR3. Looked up from germline, CDR1 is SEHNR and CDR2 is FQNEAQ (reference sequence). For the CDR3, the DNA is TGTGCCAGCAGCCCATTGGGGGCTAGCGGGGGCGCGCTAGCCGAGCAGTACTTC. Translated: CASSPLGASGGALAEQYF.

CDR3 sequence: CASSLGAGASDQPQHF. The CDR3 DNA sequence: TGTGCCAGCAGCTTGGGGGCAGGCGCTTCCGATCAGCCCCAGCATTTT. The chain carries TRBV7-9 and TRBJ1-5; D perhaps matches TRBD1 (6 bases). CDR3 length equals 16 residues. Between the trimmed V and J ends, which lost 3 bases and 5 bases, there was a span of 17 bases. Germline V CDR1 and CDR2: SEHNR, FQNEAQ (reference sequence).

The V gene is TRBV30, the J gene TRBJ1-1; 10 bases align to TRBD1. CDR3 length equals 15 residues. Germline V gene data show CDR1 as GTSNPN and CDR2 as SVGIG (reference sequence). V shed 3 bases, J shed 0 bases, and the junction held 4 bases outside the gene matches. The DNA for the CDR3 is TGTGCCTGGAGGGGGACAGGGGCTGTGAACACTGAAGCTTTCTTT. It yields the protein CAWRGTGAVNTEAFF.

A remark on this clone: One end of the junction is discordant with germline, which a read error may explain. Different DNA sequences within this sample yield the same CDR3. The genes are TRBV27 and TRBJ1-6; TRBD1 aligns across 7 bases. The CDR3 contains 17 residues. Germline-derived CDR1 and CDR2 are MNHEY and SMNVEV (reference sequence). This chain's CDR3 is CASSLSGGASYNSPLHF. Written as DNA, the CDR3 is TGTGCCAGCAGCTTATCAGGGGGGGCCTCCTATAATTCACCCCTCCACTTT.

The chain uses TRBV4-2 and TRBJ1-6; TRBD1 might be the D (5 bases). The CDR3 is 17 residues long. Trimming took 1 base from V and 7 from J, leaving 17 bases between them. Germline CDR1 and CDR2: LGHNA and YNFKEQ. In nucleotides, the CDR3 is TGTGCCAGCAGCCAAGCGGGGGGTAATTTTGGAAATTCACCCCTCCACTTT. Translated, it gives CASSQAGGNFGNSPLHF.

The chain links TRBV5-8 to TRBJ1-6; tentatively, D is TRBD1 (5 bases). Germline V gives CDR1 SGHTS, CDR2 YDEGEE. The CDR3 runs 14 residues. V was trimmed by 5 bases and J by 7 bases, leaving 13 bases between them. The DNA of the CDR3 is TGTGCCAGCAGTGGGGCCTACCGGAATTCACCCCTCCACTTT. It translates to CASSGAYRNSPLHF.

The V call is TRBV2, the J call TRBJ1-1; unclear D gene. The V end lost 4 bases, the J end lost 0 bases, and 6 bases lay between the germline ends. Germline values: CDR1 SNHLY, CDR2 FYNNEI. The CDR3 loop spans 13 amino acids. CDR3 nucleotides: TGTGCCAGCAGTGGGCTGATGAACACTGAAGCTTTCTTT. Its protein product is CASSGLMNTEAFF.

The count of this clone is one. V is TRBV30 and J is TRBJ2-7; D uncertain. CDR3 length: 13 residues. CDR1 is GTSNPN and CDR2 is SVGIG in the germline V gene (reference sequence). V was clipped by 1 base and J by 4 bases, with 11 bases between them. This CDR3 is CAWSDGLMYEQYF. DNA for the CDR3: TGTGCCTGGAGTGACGGTCTGATGTACGAGCAGTACTTC.

V is TRBV7-8 and J is TRBJ1-2; tentative D call: TRBD1 (5 bases). Trimming cost V 3 bases and J 6 bases, with 20 bases left between them. Germline V lookup: CDR1 SGHVS, CDR2 FQNEAQ. CDR3 length: 16 residues. CDR3 protein: CASSFQGAGQLDGYTF. The CDR3 nucleotides read TGTGCCAGCAGCTTCCAAGGGGCCGGCCAACTGGATGGCTACACCTTC.

This chain links TRBV28 with TRBJ1-1; 9 bases agree with TRBD1. Unmatched junction bases numbered 10, after V lost 5 bases and J lost 9 bases. This CDR3 spans 14 amino acids. CDR1 is MDHEN and CDR2 is SYDVKM in the germline V gene. CDR3 coding DNA: TGTGCCAGCAGTCCACCGGACAGGGGTAAGAAAGCTTTCTTT. Translating it yields CASSPPDRGKKAFF.

The chain uses TRBV5-6 and TRBJ2-3; 11 bases fit TRBD2. Germline values: CDR1 SGHDT, CDR2 YYEEEE. After removal of 0 bases from V and 2 bases from J, the junction contained 2 bases not matched to a gene. This CDR3 spans 16 amino acids. The chain's CDR3 is CASSLVAGGITDTQYF. CDR3 in DNA: TGTGCCAGCAGCTTGGTAGCGGGGGGGATCACAGATACGCAGTATTTT.

The chain combines TRBV28 with TRBJ2-7; TRBD1 agrees at 7 bases. Trimming cost V 5 bases and J 1 base; bases outside gene matches: 8. This CDR3 has 15 amino acids. Germline V lookup: CDR1 MDHEN, CDR2 SYDVKM. CDR3 DNA sequence: TGTGCCAGCAGTCCGGGGACAGAAACATCCTACGAGCAGTACTTC. The encoded protein is CASSPGTETSYEQYF. Full variable domain (outside the CDR3, taken from reference TRBV28 and TRBJ2-7): DVKVTQSSRYLVKRTGEKVFLECVQDMDHENMFWYRQDPGLGLRLIYFSYDVKMKEKGDIPEGYSVSREKKERFSLILESASTNQTSMYLCASSPGTETSYEQYFGPGTRLTVT.

The rearrangement links TRBV21-1 to TRBJ2-7; the table's D call, TRBD1, has no DNA check behind it. TRBV21-1 is a pseudogene locus. The length of the CDR3 is 19 residues. The CDR3 sequence is CASSKLGVLVDACAYEQYF. Written as DNA, the CDR3 is TGTGCCAGCAGCAAACTAGGGGTTCTAGTGGACGCCTGTGCCTACGAGCAGTACTTC.

This clone occurred once. The chain links TRBV19 to TRBJ1-2, with D hard to call. Germline V lookup: CDR1 LNHDA, CDR2 SQIVND (reference sequence). The CDR3 loop spans 15 amino acids. V lost 6 bases and J 2 bases, leaving 16 bases between the germline ends. The CDR3 nucleotides are TGTGCCAGTAGCCTAAGGGAGTCCCAAAACTATGGCTACACCTTC. Translating gives CASSLRESQNYGYTF.